This T cell receptor (beta chain) derives from a study of blood T cell repertoires in COVID-19. Turning to the study itself: The samples span acute and convalescent COVID-19 from the United States, Italy and Spain. Sources were T cells, B-cell-depleted T cells, or PBMCs; the material itself was cDNA or gDNA.

Trimming removed 2 bases at V and 4 bases at J, with 15 bases between. The germline CDR1 and CDR2 sequences are SGDLS and YYNGEE. CDR3 length: 15 residues. In the original workflow: Estimation of nucleated cell counts relied on the amplification of reference gene primers. Assay: immunoSEQ multiplex PCR; the TCRdb copy retains only in-frame clones and omits some. V and J calls and clone size are those listed in that table; D and trimming were worked out from the DNA. The profile shows under 200,000 clones, 80% to 90% of them singletons. This receptor was identified in a woman aged 80 or over with acute or convalescent COVID-19. The chain links TRBV9 to TRBJ2-5; D not certain. The sample consisted of peripheral blood. This chain's CDR3 is CASSVSAYSGETQYF. The CDR3 DNA reads TGTGCCAGCAGCGTCTCGGCGTACTCAGGAGAGACCCAGTACTTC.